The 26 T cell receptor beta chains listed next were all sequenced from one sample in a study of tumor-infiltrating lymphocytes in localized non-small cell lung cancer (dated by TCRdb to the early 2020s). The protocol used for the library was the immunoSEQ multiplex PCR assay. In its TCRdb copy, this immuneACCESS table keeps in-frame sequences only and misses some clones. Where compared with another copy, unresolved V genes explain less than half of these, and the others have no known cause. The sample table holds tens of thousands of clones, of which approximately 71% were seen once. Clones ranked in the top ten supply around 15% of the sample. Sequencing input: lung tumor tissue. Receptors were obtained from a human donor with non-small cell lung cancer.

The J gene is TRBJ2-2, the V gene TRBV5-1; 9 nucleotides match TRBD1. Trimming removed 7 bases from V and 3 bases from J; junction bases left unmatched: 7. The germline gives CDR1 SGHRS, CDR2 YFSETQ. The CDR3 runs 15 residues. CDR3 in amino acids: CASVRDRADTGELFF. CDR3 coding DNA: TGCGCCAGCGTCCGGGACAGGGCTGACACCGGGGAGCTGTTTTTT. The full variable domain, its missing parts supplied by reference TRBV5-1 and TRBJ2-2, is KAGVTQTPRYLIKTRGQQVTLSCSPISGHRSVSWYQQTPGQGLQFLFEYFSETQRNKGNFPGRFSGRQFSNSRSEMNVSTLELGDSALYLCASVRDRADTGELFFGEGSRLTVL.

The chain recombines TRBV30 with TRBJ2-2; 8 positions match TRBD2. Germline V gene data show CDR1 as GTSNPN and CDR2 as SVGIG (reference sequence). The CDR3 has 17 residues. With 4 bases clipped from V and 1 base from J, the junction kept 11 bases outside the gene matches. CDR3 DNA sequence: TGTGCCTGGACCCTTTCCCGACTAGCGTTGAACACCGGGGAGCTGTTTTTT. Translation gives CAWTLSRLALNTGELFF.

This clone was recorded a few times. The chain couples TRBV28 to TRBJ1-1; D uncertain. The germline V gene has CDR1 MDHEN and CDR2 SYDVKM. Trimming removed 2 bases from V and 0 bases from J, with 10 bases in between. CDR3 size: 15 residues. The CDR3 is CASSLGWAMNTEAFF. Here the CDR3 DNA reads TGTGCCAGCAGTTTAGGGTGGGCCATGAACACTGAAGCTTTCTTT. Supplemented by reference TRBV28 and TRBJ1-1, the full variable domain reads DVKVTQSSRYLVKRTGEKVFLECVQDMDHENMFWYRQDPGLGLRLIYFSYDVKMKEKGDIPEGYSVSREKKERFSLILESASTNQTSMYLCASSLGWAMNTEAFFGQGTRLTVV.

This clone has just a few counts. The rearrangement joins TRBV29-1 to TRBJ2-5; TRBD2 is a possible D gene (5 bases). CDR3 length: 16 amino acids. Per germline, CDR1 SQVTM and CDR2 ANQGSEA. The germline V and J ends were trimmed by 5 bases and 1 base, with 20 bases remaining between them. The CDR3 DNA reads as TGCAGCGTTCCCGGTTCTACTAGGGTCCCCCAAGAGACCCAGTACTTC. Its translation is CSVPGSTRVPQETQYF.

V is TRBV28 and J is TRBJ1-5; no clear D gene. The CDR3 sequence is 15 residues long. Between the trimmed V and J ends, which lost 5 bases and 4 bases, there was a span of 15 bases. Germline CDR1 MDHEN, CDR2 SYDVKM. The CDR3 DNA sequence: TGTGCCAGCAGTCCCGGGGAGTTTTGGAATCAGCCCCAGCATTTT. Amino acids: CASSPGEFWNQPQHF.

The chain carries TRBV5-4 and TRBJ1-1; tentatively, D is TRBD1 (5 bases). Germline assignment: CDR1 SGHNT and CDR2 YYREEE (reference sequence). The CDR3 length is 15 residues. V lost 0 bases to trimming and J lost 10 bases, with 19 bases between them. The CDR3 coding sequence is TGTGCCAGCAGCTTGGATCTTCCCGGCGGCGGGGGAGCTTTCTTT. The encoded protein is CASSLDLPGGGGAFF.

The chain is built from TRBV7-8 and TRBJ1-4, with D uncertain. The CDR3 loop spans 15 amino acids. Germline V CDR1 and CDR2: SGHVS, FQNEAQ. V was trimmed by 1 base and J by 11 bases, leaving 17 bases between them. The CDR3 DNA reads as TGTGCCAGCAGCTTAGGGGTTGCGGGATCCAGCAAACTGTTTTTT. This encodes CASSLGVAGSSKLFF.

CDR3 sequence reads: CASSQDSNLPNQPQHF. The CDR3 DNA sequence: TGCGCCAGCAGCCAAGATTCTAACCTACCCAATCAGCCCCAGCATTTT. The chain couples TRBV4-1 to TRBJ1-5, with D unresolved. The CDR3 contains 16 residues. V was shortened by 0 bases and J by 3 bases, with 12 bases between the two germline ends. Germline assignment: CDR1 MGHRA and CDR2 YSYEKL.

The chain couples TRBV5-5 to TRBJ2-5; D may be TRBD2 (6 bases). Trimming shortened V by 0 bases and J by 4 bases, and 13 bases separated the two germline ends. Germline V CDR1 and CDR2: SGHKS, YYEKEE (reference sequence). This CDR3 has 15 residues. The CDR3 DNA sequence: TGTGCCAGCAGCTTGGACACCTCCGGGGGAGAGACCCAGTACTTC. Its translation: CASSLDTSGGETQYF.

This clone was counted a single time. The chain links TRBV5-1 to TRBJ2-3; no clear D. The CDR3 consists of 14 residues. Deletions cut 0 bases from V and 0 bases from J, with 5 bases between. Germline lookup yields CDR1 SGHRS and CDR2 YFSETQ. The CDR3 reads CASSLGSSTDTQYF. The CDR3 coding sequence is TGCGCCAGCAGCTTGGGTTCCAGCACAGATACGCAGTATTTT. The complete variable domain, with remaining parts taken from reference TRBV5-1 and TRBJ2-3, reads KAGVTQTPRYLIKTRGQQVTLSCSPISGHRSVSWYQQTPGQGLQFLFEYFSETQRNKGNFPGRFSGRQFSNSRSEMNVSTLELGDSALYLCASSLGSSTDTQYFGPGTRLTVL.

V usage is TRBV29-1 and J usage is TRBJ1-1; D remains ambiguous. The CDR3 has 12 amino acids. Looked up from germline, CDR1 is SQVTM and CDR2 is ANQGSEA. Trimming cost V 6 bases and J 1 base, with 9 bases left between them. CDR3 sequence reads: CSVQLTNTEAFF. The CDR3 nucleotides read TGCAGCGTCCAGCTCACGAACACTGAAGCTTTCTTT.

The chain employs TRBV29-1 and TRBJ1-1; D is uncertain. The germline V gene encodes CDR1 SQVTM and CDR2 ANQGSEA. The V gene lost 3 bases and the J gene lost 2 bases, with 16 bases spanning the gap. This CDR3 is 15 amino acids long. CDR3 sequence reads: CSVEEPRTANTEAFF. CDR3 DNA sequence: TGCAGCGTTGAGGAGCCGAGGACGGCTAACACTGAAGCTTTCTTT.

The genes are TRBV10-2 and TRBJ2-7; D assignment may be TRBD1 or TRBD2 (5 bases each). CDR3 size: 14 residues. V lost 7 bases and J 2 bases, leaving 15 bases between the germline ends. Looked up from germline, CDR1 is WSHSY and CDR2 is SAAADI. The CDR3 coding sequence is TGCGCCAGCAAGGGGCTAGCCGGCCCCTACGAGCAGTACTTC. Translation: CASKGLAGPYEQYF.

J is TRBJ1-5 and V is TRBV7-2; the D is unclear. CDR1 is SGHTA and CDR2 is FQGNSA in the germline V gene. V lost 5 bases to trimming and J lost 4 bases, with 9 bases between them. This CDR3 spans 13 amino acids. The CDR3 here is CASSLQKNQPQHF. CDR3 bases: TGTGCCAGCAGCCTACAAAAGAATCAGCCCCAGCATTTT.

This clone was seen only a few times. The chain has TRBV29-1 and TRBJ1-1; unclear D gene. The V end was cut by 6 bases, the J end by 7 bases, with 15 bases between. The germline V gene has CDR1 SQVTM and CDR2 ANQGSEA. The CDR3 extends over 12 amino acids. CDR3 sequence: CSVAPGRLEAFF. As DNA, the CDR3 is TGCAGCGTGGCCCCAGGACGACTTGAAGCTTTCTTT.

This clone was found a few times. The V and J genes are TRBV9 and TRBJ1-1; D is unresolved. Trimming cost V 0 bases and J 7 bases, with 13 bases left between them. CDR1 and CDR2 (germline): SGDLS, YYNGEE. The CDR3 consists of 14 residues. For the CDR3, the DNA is TGTGCCAGCAGCGTAGCCCCGGGGATTGGTGAAGCTTTCTTT. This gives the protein CASSVAPGIGEAFF. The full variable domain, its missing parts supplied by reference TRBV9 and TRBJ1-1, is DSGVTQTPKHLITATGQRVTLRCSPRSGDLSVYWYQQSLDQGLQFLIQYYNGEERAKGNILERFSAQQFPDLHSELNLSSLELGDSALYFCASSVAPGIGEAFFGQGTRLTVV.

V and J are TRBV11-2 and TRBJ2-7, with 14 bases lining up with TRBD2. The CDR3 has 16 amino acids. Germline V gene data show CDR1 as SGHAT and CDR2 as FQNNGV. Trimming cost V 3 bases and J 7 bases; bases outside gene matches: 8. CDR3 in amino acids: CASSFTGLAGVEEQYF. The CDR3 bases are TGTGCCAGCAGCTTTACGGGACTAGCGGGAGTAGAAGAGCAGTACTTC. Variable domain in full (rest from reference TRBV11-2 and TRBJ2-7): EAGVAQSPRYKIIEKRQSVAFWCNPISGHATLYWYQQILGQGPKLLIQFQNNGVVDDSQLPKDRFSAERLKGVDSTLKIQPAKLEDSAVYLCASSFTGLAGVEEQYFGPGTRLTVT.

The CDR3 DNA follows: TGTGCCAGCAGCTTGTATTTCGCAGGGACAGCTCAGCCCCAGCATTTT. This codes for CASSLYFAGTAQPQHF. The rearrangement links TRBV5-6 to TRBJ1-5, with TRBD1 matching 7 bases. Looked up from germline, CDR1 is SGHDT and CDR2 is YYEEEE. V lost 1 base and J lost 6; bases outside the gene matches: 10. The CDR3 sequence is 16 residues long.

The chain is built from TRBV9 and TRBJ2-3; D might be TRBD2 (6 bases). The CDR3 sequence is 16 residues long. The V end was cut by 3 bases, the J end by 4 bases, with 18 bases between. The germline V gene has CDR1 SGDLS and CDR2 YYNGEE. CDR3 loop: CASSGGVADYSDTQYF. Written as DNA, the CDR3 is TGTGCCAGCAGCGGAGGGGTTGCGGACTACTCAGATACGCAGTATTTT. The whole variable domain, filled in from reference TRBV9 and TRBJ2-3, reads DSGVTQTPKHLITATGQRVTLRCSPRSGDLSVYWYQQSLDQGLQFLIQYYNGEERAKGNILERFSAQQFPDLHSELNLSSLELGDSALYFCASSGGVADYSDTQYFGPGTRLTVL.

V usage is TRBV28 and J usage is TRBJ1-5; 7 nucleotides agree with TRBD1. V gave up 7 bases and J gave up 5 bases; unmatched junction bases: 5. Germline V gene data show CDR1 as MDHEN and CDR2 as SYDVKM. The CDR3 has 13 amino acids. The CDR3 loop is CASTRQGDQPQHF. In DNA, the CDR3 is TGTGCCAGCACTCGACAGGGCGATCAGCCCCAGCATTTT. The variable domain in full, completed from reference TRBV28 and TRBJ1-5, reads DVKVTQSSRYLVKRTGEKVFLECVQDMDHENMFWYRQDPGLGLRLIYFSYDVKMKEKGDIPEGYSVSREKKERFSLILESASTNQTSMYLCASTRQGDQPQHFGDGTRLSIL.

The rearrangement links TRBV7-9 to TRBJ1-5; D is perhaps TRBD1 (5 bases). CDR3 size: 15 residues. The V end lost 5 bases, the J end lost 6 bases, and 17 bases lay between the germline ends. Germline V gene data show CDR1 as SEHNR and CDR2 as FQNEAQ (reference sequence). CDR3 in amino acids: CASSPARAGSQPQHF. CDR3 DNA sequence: TGTGCCAGCAGCCCAGCCCGGGCAGGGAGTCAGCCCCAGCATTTT. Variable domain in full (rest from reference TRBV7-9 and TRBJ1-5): DTGVSQNPRHKITKRGQNVTFRCDPISEHNRLYWYRQTLGQGPEFLTYFQNEAQLEKSRLLSDRFSAERPKGSFSTLEIQRTEQGDSAMYLCASSPARAGSQPQHFGDGTRLSIL.

The CDR3 protein is CASSAGGNYGYTF. DNA for the CDR3: TGTGCCAGCAGCGCGGGGGGAAACTATGGCTACACCTTC. The chain uses TRBV6-5 and TRBJ1-2; D possibly corresponds to TRBD1 (5 bases). V lost 6 bases and J lost 2, with 10 bases in between. This CDR3 comprises 13 residues. Germline V gene data show CDR1 as MNHEY and CDR2 as SVGAGI.

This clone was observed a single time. The CDR3 coding sequence is TGTGCCAGCAGTCGGGGGGGTTTGAACACTGAAGCTTTCTTT. Residues: CASSRGGLNTEAFF. The chain employs TRBV7-9 and TRBJ1-1, with a weak D call TRBD1 (5 bases). The CDR3 loop spans 14 amino acids. CDR1 and CDR2 (germline): SEHNR, FQNEAQ (reference sequence). V lost 6 bases and J 0 bases, leaving 11 bases between the germline ends. The complete variable domain, with remaining parts taken from reference TRBV7-9 and TRBJ1-1, reads DTGVSQNPRHKITKRGQNVTFRCDPISEHNRLYWYRQTLGQGPEFLTYFQNEAQLEKSRLLSDRFSAERPKGSFSTLEIQRTEQGDSAMYLCASSRGGLNTEAFFGQGTRLTVV.

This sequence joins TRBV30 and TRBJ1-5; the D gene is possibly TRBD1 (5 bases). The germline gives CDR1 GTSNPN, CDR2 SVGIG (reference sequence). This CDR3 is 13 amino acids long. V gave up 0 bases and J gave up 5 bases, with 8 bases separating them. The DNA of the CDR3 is TGTGCCTGGAGTGTCAGGGTCGATCAGCCCCAGCATTTT. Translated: CAWSVRVDQPQHF.

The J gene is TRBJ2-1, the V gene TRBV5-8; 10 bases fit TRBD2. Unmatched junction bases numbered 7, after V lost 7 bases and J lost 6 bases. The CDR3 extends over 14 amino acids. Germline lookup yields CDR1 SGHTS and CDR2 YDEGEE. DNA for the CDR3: TGTGCCAGCCCTCTAGCGGGAGTCTTCAATGAGCAGTTCTTC. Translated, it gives CASPLAGVFNEQFF.

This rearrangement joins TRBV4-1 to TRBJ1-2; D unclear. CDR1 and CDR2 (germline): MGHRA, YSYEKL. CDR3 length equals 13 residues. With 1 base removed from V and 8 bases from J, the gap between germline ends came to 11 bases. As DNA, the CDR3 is TGCGCCAGCAGCCAAGGTATCACAGAAGGCTACACCTTC. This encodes CASSQGITEGYTF.